One sample yielded the 8 T cell receptor beta chains listed below, sequenced in a study of blood T cell repertoires in COVID-19. The table came from immunoSEQ multiplex PCR; TCRdb's copy has only in-frame clones and leaves some out. The sample lists fewer than 100,000 clones, approximately 90% occurring once. Sequenced sample: peripheral blood. The source of these receptors is an elderly woman with acute or convalescent COVID-19.

J is TRBJ2-1 and V is TRBV19; 7 bases fit TRBD2. Germline-derived CDR1 and CDR2 are LNHDA and SQIVND (reference sequence). The CDR3 totals 15 residues. J was trimmed by 8 bases and V by 7 bases; bases with no gene match: 14. The CDR3 DNA sequence: TGTGCCAGTATGGATGGGGGGGAGGGAACCCATGAGCAGTTCTTC. Translation gives CASMDGGEGTHEQFF. The whole variable domain, filled in from reference TRBV19 and TRBJ2-1, reads DGGITQSPKYLFRKEGQNVTLSCEQNLNHDAMYWYRQDPGQGLRLIYYSQIVNDFQKGDIAEGYSVSREKKESFPLTVTSAQKNPTAFYLCASMDGGEGTHEQFFGPGTRLTVL.

This rearrangement joins TRBV24-1 to TRBJ2-5; D might be TRBD2 (6 bases). Looked up from germline, CDR1 is KGHDR and CDR2 is SFDVKD. This CDR3 region has 16 residues. V was clipped by 3 bases and J by 5 bases, with 18 bases between them. The CDR3 loop is CATSDKPRGGRETQYF. The CDR3 DNA is TGTGCCACCAGTGATAAGCCCCGCGGAGGGCGGGAGACCCAGTACTTC.

The J gene is TRBJ2-1, the V gene TRBV24-1; 12 bases agree with TRBD2. Per the germline V gene, CDR1 is KGHDR and CDR2 is SFDVKD. V dropped 0 bases and J dropped 8; count of bases not matched to a gene: 4. The CDR3 has 16 residues. The CDR3 region has the DNA TGTGCCACCAGTGATTTGCGACTAGCGGGAGTACATGAGCAGTTCTTC. It codes for CATSDLRLAGVHEQFF.

The chain is built from TRBV7-8 and TRBJ1-6, with 9 positions matching TRBD1. The CDR3 runs 17 residues. Unmatched junction bases numbered 14, after V lost 7 bases and J lost 7 bases. CDR1 and CDR2 (germline): SGHVS, FQNEAQ. CDR3 residues: CASTINPRQGGNSPLHF. The CDR3 DNA is TGTGCCAGCACCATCAACCCCCGACAGGGGGGGAATTCACCCCTCCACTTT.

V is TRBV18 and J is TRBJ1-2, with TRBD1 as a possible D gene (6 bases). Trimming stripped 6 bases from V and 5 bases from J, with 19 bases between. Per the germline V gene, CDR1 is KGHSH and CDR2 is LQKENI. This CDR3 spans 15 amino acids. The CDR3 DNA sequence: TGTGCCAGCTCCCGAAACCGAAGACAGGATTATGGCTACACCTTC. As protein: CASSRNRRQDYGYTF.

The sample holds one count of this clone. The chain is built from TRBV7-9 and TRBJ1-2; D may be TRBD1 (6 bases). There are 13 residues in the CDR3. Trimming removed 6 bases at V and 4 bases at J, with 12 bases between. Germline values: CDR1 SEHNR, CDR2 FQNEAQ (reference sequence). The CDR3 DNA follows: TGTGCCAGCAGTCTGGACAGTTTCTATGGCTACACCTTC. This gives the protein CASSLDSFYGYTF.

The chain recombines TRBV18 with TRBJ1-2; 7 nucleotides match TRBD1. Germline CDR1 KGHSH, CDR2 LQKENI. CDR3 length equals 13 residues. V was clipped by 6 bases and J by 6 bases; unmatched bases: 7. DNA of the CDR3: TGTGCCAGCTCCCAAACAGGGGTGGATGGCTACACCTTC. Encoded protein: CASSQTGVDGYTF. The full variable domain, in which reference TRBV18 and TRBJ1-2 provide the parts outside the CDR3, is NAGVMQNPRHLVRRRGQEARLRCSPMKGHSHVYWYRQLPEEGLKFMVYLQKENIIDESGMPKERFSAEFPKEGPSILRIQQVVRGDSAAYFCASSQTGVDGYTFGSGTRLTVV.

The chain is built from TRBV21-1 and TRBJ2-2; the table calls TRBD2, which could not be checked here. TRBV21-1 is a recognized pseudogene. This CDR3 region has 17 residues. The CDR3 DNA sequence: TGTGCCAGCAGCCGCGGGGGGGCTAGCGGCCCCACCGGGGAGCTGTTTTTT. Translating gives CASSRGGASGPTGELFF.